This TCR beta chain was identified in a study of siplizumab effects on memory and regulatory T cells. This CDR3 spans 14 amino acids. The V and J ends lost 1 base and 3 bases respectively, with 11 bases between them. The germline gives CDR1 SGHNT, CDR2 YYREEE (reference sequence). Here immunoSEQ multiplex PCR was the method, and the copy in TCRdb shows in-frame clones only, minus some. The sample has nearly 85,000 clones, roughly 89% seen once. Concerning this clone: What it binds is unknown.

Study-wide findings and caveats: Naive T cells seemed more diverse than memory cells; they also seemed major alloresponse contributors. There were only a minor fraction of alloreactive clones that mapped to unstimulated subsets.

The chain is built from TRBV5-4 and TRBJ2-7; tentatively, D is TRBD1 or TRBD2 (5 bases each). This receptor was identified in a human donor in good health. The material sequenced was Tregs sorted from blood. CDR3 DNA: TGTGCCAGCAGCTTGCCGGGACCCAGCTACGAGCAGTACTTC. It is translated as CASSLPGPSYEQYF.